This T cell receptor (beta chain) was profiled in a study of cytomegalovirus exposure and HLA in healthy donors. The primer mix had 60 Vbeta and 13 Jbeta primers. Sequenced by immunoSEQ multiplex PCR; TCRdb stores in-frame clones only, minus some. This sample contains about 72,000 clones. The CDR3 loop spans 19 amino acids. CDR1 and CDR2 (germline): LGHNA, YNFKEQ. V lost 6 bases, J lost 0 bases, and 13 bases stayed unmatched. The chain couples TRBV4-2 to TRBJ2-2; 10 bases match TRBD2. The clonotype comes from a man aged 40-49 years in good health and CMV-seronegative. Sequenced input: PBMCs. The CDR3 spells CASRPKSSGGPTNTGELFF. CDR3 nucleotide sequence: TGTGCCAGCAGACCTAAATCTAGCGGGGGCCCCACGAACACCGGGGAGCTGTTTTTT.